These T cell receptor beta chains were read from a single sample in a study of identical twins. TCRdb fed the 5' RACE reads into MiXCR, producing one record per CDR3 protein. The sample has 550,000 to 700,000 distinct CDR3 sequences, over 8.5% seen once. These data are also associated with another study on yellow fever vaccine responses in identical twins.

What was sequenced was PBMCs. The source is a woman between 18 and 30 years old in good health. CDR3s include the opening cysteine and the closing phenylalanine or tryptophan.

TRBV12-3/TRBV12-4	TRBJ2-6	CASVVDEWEKSSGANVLTF
TRBV24-1	TRBJ2-3	CATSGGLNPDTQYF
TRBV29-1	TRBJ1-2	CSFSQGSGYPF
TRBV10-3	TRBJ2-5	CAIKGGVQQETQYF
TRBV29-1	TRBJ2-2	CSVEETGELFF
TRBV12-3/TRBV12-4	TRBJ2-3	CASSLPGSPDTQYF
TRBV28	TRBJ1-1	CASSYRDLNTEAFF
TRBV30	TRBJ2-1	CAWSVRREQFF
TRBV27	TRBJ2-3	CASSLFRGGNTDTQYF
TRBV7-9	TRBJ1-5	CASSTSGVNQPQHF
TRBV9	TRBJ2-1	CASSALGGEQFF
TRBV5-1	TRBJ2-7	CASRPSGGDAYEQYF
TRBV5-1	TRBJ2-3	CASSFGLAAASTDTQYF
TRBV16	TRBJ1-5	CASSPHRTGYNQPQHF
TRBV7-2	TRBJ2-3	CALAGISDTQYF
TRBV20-1	TRBJ2-7	CSARDWDGGTDYEQYF
TRBV10-2	TRBJ2-3	CASKREIDTQYF
TRBV7-8	TRBJ2-5	CASSTRPERGSQETQYF
TRBV29-1	TRBJ2-1	CSANRGAESTFF
TRBV7-9	TRBJ2-7	CASSLGGSGSSYEQYF
TRBV4-2	TRBJ2-3	CASSQGYRALTTDTQYF
TRBV20-1	TRBJ2-7	CSARGSGTESSEQYF
TRBV20-1	TRBJ2-7	CSAKGTVTYEQYF
TRBV5-6	TRBJ2-5	CASSLVRQETQYF
TRBV7-9	TRBJ2-3	CASSSGVLGATDTQYF
TRBV27	TRBJ2-1	CASRTSNGNEQFF
TRBV27	TRBJ2-3	CASSLAGPGGTQYF
TRBV10-2	TRBJ1-5	CASSFQGDSNQPQHF
TRBV20-1	TRBJ2-1	CSARDSQAVRGEQFF
TRBV27	TRBJ1-5	CASSFVGLGNQPQHF
TRBV20-1	TRBJ2-5	CSAPPIWTGFTETQYF
TRBV20-1	TRBJ2-2	CSARGQPNTGELFF
TRBV20-1	TRBJ2-2	CSAPSGGQNTGELFF
TRBV6-2/TRBV6-3	TRBJ2-1	CASSALRNEQFF
TRBV12-3/TRBV12-4	TRBJ2-6	CAVARLSGANVLTF
TRBV7-3	TRBJ2-2	CASSLIPNTGELFF